The next 16 T cell receptor beta chains were all read from a single sample in a study of early T cells in non-severe SARS-CoV-2 infection. TCRdb processed the 5' RACE reads anew with MiXCR; each CDR3 protein has one entry. The sample includes tens of thousands of distinct CDR3 sequences, about 10% seen only once; the top ten take roughly 3%. The material was whole blood, obtained at baseline. These receptors were obtained from an adult who was a healthcare worker with PCR-confirmed SARS-CoV-2 infection or an uninfected control (not recorded which).

The chain carries TRBV7-9 and TRBJ2-4, with TRBD1 matching 10 bases. This CDR3 has 17 amino acids. Germline trimming cut 0 bases from V and 1 base from J; bases unmatched to any gene: 3. The germline CDR1 and CDR2 sequences are SEHNR and FQNEAQ (reference sequence). The CDR3 reads CASSLAGTGDAKNIQYF. Written as DNA, the CDR3 is TGTGCCAGCAGCTTAGCGGGGACAGGGGATGCCAAAAACATTCAGTACTTC.

Many counts were recorded for this clonotype. The rearrangement links TRBV13 to TRBJ1-1, with D unresolved. The CDR3 covers 15 residues. Germline V gene lookup returns CDR1 PRHDT and CDR2 FYEKMQ (reference sequence). The ends were cut back, 2 bases at V and 4 bases at J, with 14 bases in the middle. CDR3 sequence (DNA): TGTGCCAGCAGCTTACCGATCCGGGCCTCCACTGAAGCTTTCTTT. Protein: CASSLPIRASTEAFF.

The V and J genes are TRBV29-1 and TRBJ1-5, with 9 nucleotides matching TRBD1. Germline V CDR1 and CDR2: SQVTM, ANQGSEA. The junction had 9 bases not matched to a gene; V was cut back by 6 bases and J by 6 bases. This CDR3 spans 14 amino acids. The CDR3 DNA is TGCAGCGTGGCAACAGGGGGCGGTGGTCAGCCCCAGCATTTT. Residues: CSVATGGGGQPQHF.

In its sample, this clonotype was seen a few times. This chain links TRBV30 with TRBJ2-2; D gene ambiguous. Trimming took 3 bases from V and 7 from J, leaving 12 bases between them. There are 13 residues in the CDR3. In germline, CDR1 is GTSNPN, CDR2 SVGIG (reference sequence). CDR3 in amino acids: CAWRIQFNGELFF. CDR3 DNA sequence: TGTGCCTGGAGAATTCAGTTTAACGGGGAGCTGTTTTTT.

J is TRBJ1-4 and V is TRBV19; D unclear. The V end was cut by 7 bases, the J end by 8 bases, with 8 bases between. This CDR3 spans 11 amino acids. Germline V lookup: CDR1 LNHDA, CDR2 SQIVND (reference sequence). CDR3 protein: CASIKNEKLFF. The CDR3 bases are TGTGCCAGTATTAAAAACGAAAAACTGTTTTTT.

This clonotype was detected a few times. The chain combines TRBV11-2 with TRBJ2-2, with D possibly TRBD2 on 5 matching bases. Germline CDR1 SGHAT, CDR2 FQNNGV. V shed 2 bases and J shed 0 bases, with 13 bases lying between them. The CDR3 has 17 amino acids. CDR3 DNA: TGTGCCAGCAGCTTACGGAGTCAGAGGGCGAACACCGGGGAGCTGTTTTTT. Protein product: CASSLRSQRANTGELFF. Supplemented by reference TRBV11-2 and TRBJ2-2, the full variable domain reads EAGVAQSPRYKIIEKRQSVAFWCNPISGHATLYWYQQILGQGPKLLIQFQNNGVVDDSQLPKDRFSAERLKGVDSTLKIQPAKLEDSAVYLCASSLRSQRANTGELFFGEGSRLTVL.

This clonotype was picked up many times. The rearrangement joins TRBV10-3 to TRBJ2-7, with 9 bases that match TRBD1. CDR1 is ENHRY, CDR2 SYGVKD, per germline. V shed 5 bases and J 7 bases; nucleotides not matched to a gene: 15. This CDR3 is 16 amino acids long. The CDR3: CAISPRPGQGSGEQYF. CDR3 nucleotide sequence: TGTGCCATCAGTCCGAGACCGGGACAGGGATCGGGTGAGCAGTACTTC.

There are many counts of this clonotype. The rearrangement joins TRBV7-8 to TRBJ2-7; possible D gene TRBD2, 6 bases. Germline V gene lookup returns CDR1 SGHVS and CDR2 FQNEAQ. The CDR3 covers 13 residues. V shed 5 bases and J shed 3 bases, with 11 bases lying between them. CDR3 residues: CASSPGTFYEQYF. CDR3 nucleotide sequence: TGTGCCAGCAGCCCCGGGACTTTCTACGAGCAGTACTTC.

This clonotype was picked up many times. The rearrangement links TRBV6-2 or TRBV6-3 to TRBJ2-7; 7 bases map to TRBD1. Germline V gene sequence: CDR1 MNHEY, CDR2 SVGEGT. V gave up 4 bases and J gave up 2 bases; unmatched junction bases: 5. CDR3 size: 14 residues. In DNA, the CDR3 is TGTGCCAGCAGTTCCGACAGGGTAACCTACGAGCAGTACTTC. Translating it yields CASSSDRVTYEQYF.

This clonotype was recorded at least ten times. The rearrangement links TRBV20-1 to TRBJ1-6; 7 bases map to TRBD1. Per the germline V gene, CDR1 is DFQATT and CDR2 is SNEGSKA (reference sequence). The CDR3 has 14 residues. The CDR3, as DNA: TGCAGGCGGGAGGGGGCAGTTAACAATTCACCCCTCCACTTT. Its protein is CRREGAVNNSPLHF.

V is TRBV2 and J is TRBJ1-5; no reliable D call. CDR1 is SNHLY and CDR2 is FYNNEI in the germline V gene. The CDR3 is 14 amino acids. Trimming shortened V by 7 bases and J by 7 bases, and 17 bases separated the two germline ends. In nucleotides, the CDR3 is TGTGCCAGCACCCTCTCGGCCGAGGGCCAGCCCCAGCATTTT. This codes for CASTLSAEGQPQHF.

This sequence joins TRBV6-1 and TRBJ1-2; D gene ambiguous. The CDR3 extends over 13 amino acids. Germline V lookup: CDR1 MNHNS, CDR2 SASEGT. Deletions cut 2 bases from V and 3 bases from J, with 7 bases between. CDR3 DNA: TGTGCCAGCAGTGAATCTTGCTACTATGGCTACACCTTC. Its protein product is CASSESCYYGYTF.

V is TRBV4-3 and J is TRBJ1-1; no reliable D call. This CDR3 contains 15 residues. Looked up from germline, CDR1 is LGHNA and CDR2 is YSLEER. Trimming removed 4 bases at V and 1 base at J, with 13 bases between. CDR3 in DNA: TGCGCCAGCAGCCCCGCCCGGGCGCAGAACACTGAAGCTTTCTTT. This encodes CASSPARAQNTEAFF.

Only a few counts were recorded for this clonotype. The chain recombines TRBV2 with TRBJ1-2; D call uncertain. V dropped 2 bases and J dropped 0 bases, with 10 bases sitting between them. The CDR3 is 15 residues long. Per the germline V gene, CDR1 is SNHLY and CDR2 is FYNNEI. The CDR3 loop is CASSESRTANYGYTF. The CDR3 DNA follows: TGTGCCAGCAGTGAATCTCGTACAGCTAACTATGGCTACACCTTC. The full variable domain, rest sourced from reference TRBV2 and TRBJ1-2, is EPEVTQTPSHQVTQMGQEVILRCVPISNHLYFYWYRQILGQKVEFLVSFYNNEISEKSEIFDDQFSVERPDGSNFTLKIRSTKLEDSAMYFCASSESRTANYGYTFGSGTRLTVV.

The V call is TRBV4-3, the J call TRBJ1-2; TRBD1 matches 7 bases. This CDR3 has 12 amino acids. J lost 2 bases, V lost 8 bases, and 2 bases had no gene match. CDR1 and CDR2 (germline): LGHNA, YSLEER. Here the CDR3 DNA reads TGCGCCAGCTCCAGGGGGAACTATGGCTACACCTTC. It codes for CASSRGNYGYTF.

V gene TRBV28 combines with J gene TRBJ2-7, with 10 bases identical to TRBD2. CDR3 size: 14 residues. Per the germline V gene, CDR1 is MDHEN and CDR2 is SYDVKM. The V gene end was trimmed by 5 bases and the J gene end by 2 bases; junction bases not matched to a gene: 3. The DNA for the CDR3 is TGTGCCAGCAGTAGCCTAGCGGGGGCCTACGAGCAGTACTTC. Its protein is CASSSLAGAYEQYF. Complete variable domain (other parts from reference TRBV28 and TRBJ2-7): DVKVTQSSRYLVKRTGEKVFLECVQDMDHENMFWYRQDPGLGLRLIYFSYDVKMKEKGDIPEGYSVSREKKERFSLILESASTNQTSMYLCASSSLAGAYEQYFGPGTRLTVT.